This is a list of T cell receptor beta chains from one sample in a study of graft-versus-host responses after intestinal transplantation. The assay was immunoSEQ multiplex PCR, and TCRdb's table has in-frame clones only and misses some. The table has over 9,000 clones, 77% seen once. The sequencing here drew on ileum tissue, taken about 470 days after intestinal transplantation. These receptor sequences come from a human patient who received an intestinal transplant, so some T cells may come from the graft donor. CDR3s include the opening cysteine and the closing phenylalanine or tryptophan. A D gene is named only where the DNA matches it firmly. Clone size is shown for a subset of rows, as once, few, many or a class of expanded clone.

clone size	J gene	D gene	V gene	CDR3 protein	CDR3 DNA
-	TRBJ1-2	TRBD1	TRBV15	CATSISGGGGRAGYTF	TGTGCCACCAGCATTTCGGGAGGGGGCGGTCGGGCTGGCTACACCTTC
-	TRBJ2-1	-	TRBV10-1	CASSETVSNEQFF	TGCGCCAGCAGTGAGACCGTATCCAATGAGCAGTTCTTC
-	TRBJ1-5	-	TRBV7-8	CASSLGDASNQPQHF	TGTGCCAGCAGCTTAGGGGACGCCAGCAATCAGCCCCAGCATTTT
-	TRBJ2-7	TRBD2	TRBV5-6	CASSLTKRGDEQYF	TGTGCCAGCAGCCTTACTAAGCGGGGAGACGAGCAGTACTTC
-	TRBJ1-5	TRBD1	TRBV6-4	CASRKGQPGYSNQPQHF	TGTGCCAGCAGGAAGGGACAGCCGGGCTATAGCAATCAGCCCCAGCATTTT
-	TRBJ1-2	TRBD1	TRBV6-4	CASSDWSRQGAAYGYTF	TGTGCCAGCAGTGACTGGTCGAGGCAGGGGGCAGCCTATGGCTACACCTTC
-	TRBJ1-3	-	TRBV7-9	CASSRGNTIYF	TGTGCCAGCAGTCGCGGAAACACCATATATTTT
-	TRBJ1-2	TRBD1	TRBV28	CASSLRGGKYGYTF	TGTGCCAGCAGTTTGAGAGGGGGCAAATATGGCTACACCTTC
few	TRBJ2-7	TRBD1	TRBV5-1	CASKWTGSSYEQYF	TGCGCCAGCAAATGGACAGGATCTTCCTACGAGCAGTACTTC
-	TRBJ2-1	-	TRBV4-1	CASSPTLGQNNEQFF	TGCGCCAGCAGCCCCACCCTTGGACAGAACAATGAGCAGTTCTTC
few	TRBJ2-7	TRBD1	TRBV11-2	CATTEFEGQGSHEQYF	TGTGCCACCACAGAATTTGAGGGACAGGGGTCCCACGAGCAGTACTTC
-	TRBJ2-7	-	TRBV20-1	CSAPGDYEQYF	TGCAGTGCTCCTGGGGATTACGAGCAGTACTTC
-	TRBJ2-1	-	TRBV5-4	CASSWNEWHNEQFF	TGTGCCAGCAGCTGGAATGAGTGGCACAATGAGCAGTTCTTC
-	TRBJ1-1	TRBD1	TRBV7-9	CASSLAQGSEAFF	TGTGCCAGCAGCTTAGCACAGGGGTCTGAAGCTTTCTTT
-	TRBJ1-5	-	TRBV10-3	CAISLDGNQPQHF	TGTGCCATCAGCCTGGACGGTAATCAGCCCCAGCATTTT
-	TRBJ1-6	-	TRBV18	CATRASGSTLNSPLHF	TGTGCCACACGAGCGTCAGGAAGCACGTTGAATTCACCCCTCCACTTT
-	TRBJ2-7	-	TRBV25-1	CASSVAGTSYEQYF	TGTGCCAGCAGTGTAGCCGGGACTTCCTACGAGCAGTACTTC
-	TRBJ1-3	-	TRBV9	CASSVGGTGNTIYF	TGTGCCAGCAGCGTAGGGGGTACTGGAAACACCATATATTTT
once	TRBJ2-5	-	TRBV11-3	CASSFVWGPGTQETQYF	TGTGCCAGCAGCTTCGTTTGGGGGCCCGGTACCCAAGAGACCCAGTACTTC
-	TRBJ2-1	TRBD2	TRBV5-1	CASSATSGGLYNEQFF	TGCGCCAGCAGCGCGACTAGCGGGGGCCTCTACAATGAGCAGTTCTTC
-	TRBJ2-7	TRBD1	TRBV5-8	CASSLWDSYEQYF	TGTGCCAGCAGCTTGTGGGACAGCTACGAGCAGTACTTC
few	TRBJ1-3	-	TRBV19	CASSISESSGNTIYF	TGTGCCAGTAGTATCAGTGAATCGTCTGGAAACACCATATATTTT
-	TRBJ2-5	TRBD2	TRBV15	CATSRSAGGVETQYF	TGTGCCACCAGCAGGTCAGCGGGGGGGGTGGAGACCCAGTACTTC
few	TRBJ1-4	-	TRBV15	CATSRGEATNEKLFF	TGTGCCACCAGCAGAGGGGAGGCAACTAATGAAAAACTGTTTTTT
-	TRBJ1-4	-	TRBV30	CAWSPGRVTNEKLFF	TGTGCCTGGAGTCCAGGAAGGGTAACTAATGAAAAACTGTTTTTT
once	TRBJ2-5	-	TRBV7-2	CASSLLREETQYF	TGTGCCAGCAGCTTGTTGCGCGAAGAGACCCAGTACTTC
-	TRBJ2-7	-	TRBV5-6	CASSPLLKPYEQHF	TGTGCCAGCAGCCCCCTCCTCAAGCCCTACGAGCAGCACTTC
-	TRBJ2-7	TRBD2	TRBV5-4	CASSQGGGVHEQYF	TGTGCCAGCAGCCAGGGTGGGGGGGTCCACGAGCAGTACTTC
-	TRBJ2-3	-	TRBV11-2	CASSLGTTLDTQYF	TGTGCCAGCAGCTTAGGGACTACCCTCGATACGCAGTATTTT
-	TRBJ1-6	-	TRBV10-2	CASSEQNYNSPLHF	TGCGCCAGCAGTGAACAAAACTATAATTCACCCCTCCACTTT
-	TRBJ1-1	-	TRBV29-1	CSVRRANTEAFF	TGCAGCGTTCGTAGGGCTAACACTGAAGCTTTCTTT
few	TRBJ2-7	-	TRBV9	CASSVVKGGAWSQEQYF	TGTGCCAGCAGCGTAGTGAAAGGGGGGGCTTGGTCTCAGGAGCAGTACTTC
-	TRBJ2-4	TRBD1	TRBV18	CASSPEQGKSIQYF	TGTGCCAGCTCACCGGAACAGGGGAAAAGCATTCAGTACTTC
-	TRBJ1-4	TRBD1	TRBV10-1	CASSELPGTGTPTNEKLFF	TGCGCCAGCAGTGAGCTACCCGGGACAGGGACTCCAACTAATGAAAAACTGTTTTTT
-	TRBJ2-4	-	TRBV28	CASRPRVSLAKNIQYF	TGTGCCAGCAGACCCAGGGTCTCCTTAGCCAAAAACATTCAGTACTTC
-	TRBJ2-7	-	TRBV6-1	CASIGRPSSYEQYF	TGTGCCAGTATAGGACGGCCGAGCTCCTACGAGCAGTACTTC
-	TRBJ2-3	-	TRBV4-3	CASSHQRAGTDTQYF	TGCGCCAGCAGCCACCAGCGGGCGGGCACAGATACGCAGTATTTT
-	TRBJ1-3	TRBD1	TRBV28	CASSLSTGTGNTIYF	TGTGCCAGCAGTTTATCGACAGGGACAGGAAACACCATATATTTT
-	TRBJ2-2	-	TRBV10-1	CASSEIAGELFF	TGCGCCAGCAGTGAGATCGCCGGGGAGCTGTTTTTT
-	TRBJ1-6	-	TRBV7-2	CASSLEQYNSPLHF	TGTGCCAGCAGCTTAGAACAGTATAATTCACCCCTCCACTTT
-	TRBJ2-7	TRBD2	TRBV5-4	CASSLAGASSGYEQYF	TGTGCCAGCAGCTTAGCGGGGGCCTCCTCGGGGTACGAGCAGTACTTC
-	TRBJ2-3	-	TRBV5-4	CASSPEWADTQYF	TGTGCCAGCAGCCCCGAGTGGGCAGATACGCAGTATTTT
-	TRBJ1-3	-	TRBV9	CASSAGGATKGNTIYF	TGTGCCAGCAGCGCCGGGGGGGCCACCAAGGGAAACACCATATATTTT
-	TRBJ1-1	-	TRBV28	CASSFTVGNTEAFF	TGTGCCAGCAGTTTTACTGTGGGTAACACTGAAGCTTTCTTT
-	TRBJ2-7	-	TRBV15	CATSREQRTGEQYF	TGTGCCACCAGCAGAGAACAGCGAACGGGCGAGCAGTACTTC
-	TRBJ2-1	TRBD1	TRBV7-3	CASSSPGQGWDEQFF	TGTGCCAGCAGCTCCCCGGGACAGGGATGGGATGAGCAGTTCTTC
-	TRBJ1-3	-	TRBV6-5	CASSYSGKGRNTIYF	TGTGCCAGCAGTTACTCGGGGAAAGGGAGAAACACCATATATTTT
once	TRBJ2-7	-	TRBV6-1	CASSDRGNEQYF	TGTGCCAGCAGTGATAGGGGCAACGAGCAGTACTTC
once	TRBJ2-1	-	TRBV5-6	CASSVDSHNEQFF	TGTGCCAGCAGCGTGGACAGTCACAATGAGCAGTTCTTC
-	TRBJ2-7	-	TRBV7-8	CASSDQRLPYEQYF	TGTGCCAGCAGCGATCAACGGCTTCCCTACGAGCAGTACTTC
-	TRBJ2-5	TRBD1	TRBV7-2	CASSRLVGSGTGGGETQYF	TGTGCCAGCAGCCGACTTGTGGGTTCCGGGACAGGAGGGGGGGAGACCCAGTACTTC
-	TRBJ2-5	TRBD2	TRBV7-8	CASRPTSGGYQETQYF	TGTGCCAGCAGACCGACTAGCGGGGGGTACCAAGAGACCCAGTACTTC
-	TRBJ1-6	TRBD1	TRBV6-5	CASSYSGGDSSPLHF	TGTGCCAGCAGTTACTCGGGGGGGGACAGTTCACCCCTCCACTTT
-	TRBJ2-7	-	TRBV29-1	CSVGGAYEQYF	TGCAGCGTTGGGGGAGCCTACGAGCAGTACTTC
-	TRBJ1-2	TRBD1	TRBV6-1	CASERDRGLNYGYTF	TGTGCCAGCGAGCGGGACAGGGGCCTTAACTATGGCTACACCTTC
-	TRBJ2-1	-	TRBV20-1	CSARRNNEQFF	TGCAGTGCTAGACGAAACAATGAGCAGTTCTTC
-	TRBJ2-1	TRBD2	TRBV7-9	CASSLTSGGASYNEQFF	TGTGCCAGCAGCTTAACTAGCGGGGGGGCCTCCTACAATGAGCAGTTCTTC